One and the same sample provided the 20 T cell receptor beta chains below, sequenced in a study of shared clonotypes between healthy human individuals. The assay was immunoSEQ multiplex PCR, and TCRdb's table has in-frame clones only and misses some. The sample has about 1.1 million clones; about four fifths are singletons. What was sequenced was memory CD4+ T cells from PBMCs. The subset denotes: CD45RA-negative fraction. The receptors originated from a man aged 18-30 years in good health. Some clones in this sample may be carry-over from other donors' samples.

Of note for this clone: Other DNA sequences from this sample encode an identical CDR3 as well. J is TRBJ1-1 and V is TRBV28, with D maybe TRBD1 (6 bases). The germline CDR1 and CDR2 sequences are MDHEN and SYDVKM. This CDR3 contains 14 residues. Deletions cut 5 bases from V and 0 bases from J, with 10 bases between. The CDR3 spells CASSTTGMNTEAFF. The CDR3 nucleotides are TGTGCCAGCAGTACCACAGGGATGAACACTGAAGCTTTCTTT.

The V gene is TRBV29-1, the J gene TRBJ2-5; 7 positions agree with TRBD1. Germline values: CDR1 SQVTM, CDR2 ANQGSEA. The CDR3 consists of 14 residues. V gave up 7 bases and J gave up 5 bases; unmatched junction bases: 13. CDR3 in DNA: TGCAGCGCCGCCCGGGACAGCCCGACGGAGACCCAGTACTTC. Translating it yields CSAARDSPTETQYF. Filled out from reference TRBV29-1 and TRBJ2-5, the complete variable domain reads SAVISQKPSRDICQRGTSLTIQCQVDSQVTMMFWYRQQPGQSLTLIATANQGSEATYESGFVIDKFPISRPNLTFSTLTVSNMSPEDSSIYLCSAARDSPTETQYFGPGTRLLVL.

The CDR3: CASSDSLPTDTQYF. As DNA, the CDR3 is TGTGCCAGCAGTGATTCTTTGCCCACAGATACGCAGTATTTT. The chain is built from TRBV2 and TRBJ2-3, with unresolved D. Germline-derived CDR1 and CDR2 are SNHLY and FYNNEI. The CDR3 runs to 14 residues. V dropped 3 bases and J dropped 2 bases, with 9 bases sitting between them. The full variable domain, rest sourced from reference TRBV2 and TRBJ2-3, is EPEVTQTPSHQVTQMGQEVILRCVPISNHLYFYWYRQILGQKVEFLVSFYNNEISEKSEIFDDQFSVERPDGSNFTLKIRSTKLEDSAMYFCASSDSLPTDTQYFGPGTRLTVL.

Comments on this clone: The identical CDR3 is also encoded by other nucleotide sequences in the sample. The chain couples TRBV15 to TRBJ2-7, with a weak D call TRBD1 (6 bases). The V gene lost 1 base and the J gene lost 5 bases, with 12 bases spanning the gap. The CDR3 has 14 residues. Germline V CDR1 and CDR2: LNHNV, YYDKDF (reference sequence). The CDR3 loop reads CATSRGQGRDEQYF. The DNA for the CDR3 is TGTGCCACCAGCAGAGGTCAGGGGCGAGACGAGCAGTACTTC.

The V and J genes are TRBV4-2 and TRBJ1-2; D may be TRBD1 (5 bases). The CDR3 loop spans 15 amino acids. Trimming removed 1 base from V and 8 bases from J, with 17 bases in between. Germline lookup yields CDR1 LGHNA and CDR2 YNFKEQ. DNA for the CDR3: TGTGCCAGCAGCCAAGCAGTAGGGACCGCGGACGGCTACACCTTC. Amino acid sequence: CASSQAVGTADGYTF.

The chain carries TRBV28 and TRBJ1-2; D is unresolved. Germline assignment: CDR1 MDHEN and CDR2 SYDVKM. The CDR3 is 12 amino acids. Trimming left V 5 bases short and J 4 bases short, with 8 bases between. The CDR3: CASSQVVYGYTF. DNA for the CDR3: TGTGCCAGCAGTCAGGTGGTCTATGGCTACACCTTC.

As for this clone: One end of the junction varies from germline; a read error may be responsible. The rearrangement uses TRBV20-1 and TRBJ1-2; D is undetermined. The CDR3 spans 11 residues. Germline CDR1 DFQATT, CDR2 SNEGSKA (reference sequence). The CDR3 sequence is CSARLGYDYTF. For the CDR3, the DNA is TGCAGTGCTAGACTCGGCTATGACTACACCTTC.

A single count supports this clone. Other DNA sequences in the sample encode the same CDR3. This rearrangement joins TRBV7-2 to TRBJ1-5; no firm D call. The CDR3 runs to 12 residues. V lost 3 bases to trimming and J lost 3 bases, with 3 bases between them. Germline loops: CDR1 SGHTA, CDR2 FQGNSA. This chain's CDR3 is CASSFFNQPQHF. CDR3 sequence (DNA): TGTGCCAGCAGCTTCTTCAATCAGCCCCAGCATTTT.

This clone was seen a single time. Here the CDR3 DNA reads TGCGCCAGCAGCTTGACGGGGGTGGTCGGCACAGATACGCAGTATTTT. Translating gives CASSLTGVVGTDTQYF. The chain uses TRBV5-1 and TRBJ2-3; possible D gene TRBD2, 6 bases. The CDR3 loop spans 16 amino acids. V was shortened by 1 base and J by 1 base, with 13 bases between the two germline ends. Germline V lookup: CDR1 SGHRS, CDR2 YFSETQ.

In its sample, this clone was seen once. The J gene is TRBJ1-1, the V gene TRBV4-3; a possible D gene is TRBD1 (5 bases). Trimming cost V 2 bases and J 6 bases, with 13 bases left between them. This CDR3 comprises 14 residues. From germline, CDR1 is LGHNA and CDR2 YSLEER. As DNA, the CDR3 is TGCGCCAGCAGCCAACGACAGATTCGGGCTGAAGCTTTCTTT. As protein: CASSQRQIRAEAFF.

V and J are TRBV7-2 and TRBJ1-3; unclear D gene. CDR3 length: 14 residues. Deletions cut 4 bases from V and 1 base from J, with 8 bases between. CDR1 SGHTA and CDR2 FQGNSA come from the germline V gene. The CDR3 spells CASSSLPSGNTIYF. The CDR3 DNA reads as TGTGCCAGCAGCTCCCTGCCATCTGGAAACACCATATATTTT.

The sample holds one count of this clone. The V and J genes are TRBV7-9 and TRBJ2-5, with 7 bases fitting TRBD1. CDR1 and CDR2 from the germline V gene are SEHNR and FQNEAQ (reference sequence). There are 14 residues in the CDR3. V shed 3 bases and J 7 bases; nucleotides not matched to a gene: 8. The DNA of the CDR3 is TGTGCCAGCAGCTTTCTCGACAGGGCGGGGACCCAGTACTTC. Translated: CASSFLDRAGTQYF.

This rearrangement joins TRBV7-9 to TRBJ2-1, with D possibly TRBD1 on 6 matching bases. Germline values: CDR1 SEHNR, CDR2 FQNEAQ (reference sequence). The CDR3 sequence is 12 residues long. V was cut by 7 bases and J by 7 bases, with 11 bases left in between. The CDR3 nucleotides read TGTGCCAGCACCCTAGGGGGAAATGAGCAGTTCTTC. Protein sequence: CASTLGGNEQFF.

This clone was picked up one time. The junction and the germline gene differ at one end; a read error may be behind it. The chain has TRBV9 and TRBJ1-3; 7 bases are a match to TRBD1. This CDR3 contains 13 residues. Germline-derived CDR1 and CDR2 are SGDLS and YYNGEE. CDR3 nucleotides: TGTGCCAGCAGCGGCCGGGACAGCGAGATACTAGATTTT. This gives the protein CASSGRDSEILDF. The full variable domain, completed using reference TRBV9 and TRBJ1-3, is DSGVTQTPKHLITATGQRVTLRCSPRSGDLSVYWYQQSLDQGLQFLIQYYNGEERAKGNILERFSAQQFPDLHSELNLSSLELGDSALYFCASSGRDSEILDFGEGSWLTVV.

This chain connects TRBV10-1 to TRBJ2-5; TRBD1 matches at 7 bases. The V and J ends lost 5 bases and 2 bases, in that order; junction bases with no gene match: 8. This CDR3 has 15 residues. Germline V gives CDR1 WNHNN, CDR2 SYGVQD (reference sequence). CDR3 bases: TGCGCCAGCAGTCGGGAACAGGGGATTCAAGAGACCCAGTACTTC. It encodes CASSREQGIQETQYF.

The rearrangement links TRBV25-1 to TRBJ2-2; maybe TRBD2 (6 bases). CDR3 length: 17 residues. The V and J ends lost 6 bases and 1 base respectively, with 18 bases between them. Germline V lookup: CDR1 MGHDK, CDR2 SYGVNS. CDR3: CASRKPRELGNTGELFF. The CDR3 region has the DNA TGTGCCAGCAGGAAACCTCGGGAGCTAGGGAACACCGGGGAGCTGTTTTTT.

The chain uses TRBV5-6 and TRBJ2-1; a possible D gene is TRBD1 (5 bases). The V gene's germline CDR1 is SGHDT and CDR2 YYEEEE. CDR3 length equals 15 residues. The V and J ends lost 2 bases and 2 bases respectively, with 11 bases between them. The CDR3 loop reads CASSFPGNPYNEQFF. The CDR3 nucleotides read TGTGCCAGCAGCTTCCCAGGGAACCCCTACAATGAGCAGTTCTTC.

The rearrangement joins TRBV6-5 to TRBJ2-5; 7 bases map to TRBD2. Germline V gives CDR1 MNHEY, CDR2 SVGAGI. Trimming took 6 bases from V and 4 from J; bases not matched to a gene: 2. CDR3 size: 12 residues. The CDR3 spells CASRGEGETQYF. The CDR3 nucleotides read TGTGCCAGCAGGGGGGAGGGAGAGACCCAGTACTTC.

The V and J genes are TRBV5-6 and TRBJ1-1; D is unresolved. The CDR3 has 13 residues. Germline V CDR1 and CDR2: SGHDT, YYEEEE. The V end lost 2 bases, the J end lost 1 base, and 6 bases lay between the germline ends. The CDR3, as DNA: TGTGCCAGCAGCTTCTCGTGGAACACTGAAGCTTTCTTT. Protein: CASSFSWNTEAFF.

This clone appeared a single time. Other DNA sequences in this sample translate to the same CDR3. This chain joins TRBV5-1 and TRBJ2-1; TRBD2 matches at 8 bases. This CDR3 contains 16 residues. Germline assignment: CDR1 SGHRS and CDR2 YFSETQ. V dropped 0 bases and J dropped 0; count of bases not matched to a gene: 2. The CDR3 loop reads CASSLAGGVSYNEQFF. The CDR3 coding sequence is TGCGCCAGCAGCTTGGCCGGGGGGGTCTCCTACAATGAGCAGTTCTTC.